The clone carrying this T cell receptor (beta chain) was counted many times. Its antigen is unidentified. This entry is derived from a study of regulatory T cells in long-lasting Graves disease. Findings and caveats of the study: Persistent disease favored TRBV28, TRBJ1-2 and TRBJ2-5.

The CDR3 has 14 amino acids. The germline V gene encodes CDR1 MNHNS and CDR2 SASEGT. The V and J ends lost 4 bases and 0 bases respectively, with 6 bases between them. CDR3 regions were amplified by Arm-PCR using iRepertoire HTBI primers to build TCR beta libraries. TCRdb analysed the multiplex PCR reads with MiXCR anew, one entry per CDR3 protein. The data contain 250,000 to 300,000 distinct CDR3 sequences, around 18% of them singletons. Time point reported: newly diagnosed GD, antithyroid drugs for less than 3 months. PBMCs were the source of the RNA used for TCR sequencing. The data also belong to a second study, concerning T cells in Graves' hyperthyroidism and ophthalmopathy. That source reports: Carried out on the TCR CDR3, a first-round RT-PCR used the HTBI primer set. Also found in blood were most expanded thyroid clonotypes above 0.001.

Specimen: peripheral blood mononuclear cells (PBMCs), collected at new diagnosis, from a patient treated with antithyroid drugs. The clonotype comes from a woman in her twenties or thirties with Graves disease. The genes are TRBV6-1 and TRBJ1-4; D possibly corresponds to TRBD1 (5 bases). The CDR3 here is CASSVTATNEKLFF. The DNA of the CDR3 is TGTGCCAGCAGTGTGACAGCAACTAATGAAAAACTGTTTTTT.